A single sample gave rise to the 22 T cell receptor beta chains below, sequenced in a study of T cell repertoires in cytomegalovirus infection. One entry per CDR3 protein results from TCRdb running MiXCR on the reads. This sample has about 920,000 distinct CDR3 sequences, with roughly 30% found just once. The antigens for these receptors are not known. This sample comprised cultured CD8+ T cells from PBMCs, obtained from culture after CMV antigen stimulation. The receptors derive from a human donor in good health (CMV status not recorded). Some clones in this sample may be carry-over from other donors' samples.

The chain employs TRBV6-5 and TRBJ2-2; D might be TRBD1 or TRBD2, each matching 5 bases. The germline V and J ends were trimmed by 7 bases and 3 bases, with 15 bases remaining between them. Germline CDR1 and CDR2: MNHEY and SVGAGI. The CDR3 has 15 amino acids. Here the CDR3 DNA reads TGTGCCAGCACCTTCCTTCTGGGGGACACCGGGGAGCTGTTTTTT. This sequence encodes CASTFLLGDTGELFF.

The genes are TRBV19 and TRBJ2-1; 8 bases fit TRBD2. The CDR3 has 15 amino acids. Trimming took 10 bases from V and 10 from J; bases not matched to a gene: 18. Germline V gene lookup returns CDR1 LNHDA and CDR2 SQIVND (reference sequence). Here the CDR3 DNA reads TGTGCCACGTACCCCCCGAGCGGGGGTCCCGGAGAGCAGTTCTTC. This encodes CATYPPSGGPGEQFF.

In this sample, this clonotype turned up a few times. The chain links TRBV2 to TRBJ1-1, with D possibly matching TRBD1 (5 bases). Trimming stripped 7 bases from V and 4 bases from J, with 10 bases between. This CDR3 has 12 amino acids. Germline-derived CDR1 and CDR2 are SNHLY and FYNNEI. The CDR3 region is CASIGDTTEAFF. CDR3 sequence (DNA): TGTGCCAGCATAGGGGATACCACTGAAGCTTTCTTT.

The CDR3 loop reads CASSTSGTPLGYTF. CDR3 nucleotide sequence: TGTGCCAGTAGTACATCCGGGACACCTCTCGGCTACACCTTC. The chain has TRBV19 and TRBJ1-2, with a tentative D call TRBD1 (6 bases). Trimming stripped 4 bases from V and 8 bases from J, with 17 bases between. The CDR3 consists of 14 residues. Germline values: CDR1 LNHDA, CDR2 SQIVND (reference sequence).

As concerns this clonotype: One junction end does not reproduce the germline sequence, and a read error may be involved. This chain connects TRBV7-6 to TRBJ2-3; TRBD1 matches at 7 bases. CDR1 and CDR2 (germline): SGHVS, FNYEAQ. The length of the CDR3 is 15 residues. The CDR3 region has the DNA TGTGCCAGCAGATTCAGGGACAGAGACACAGATACGCTGTATTTT. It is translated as CASRFRDRDTDTLYF.

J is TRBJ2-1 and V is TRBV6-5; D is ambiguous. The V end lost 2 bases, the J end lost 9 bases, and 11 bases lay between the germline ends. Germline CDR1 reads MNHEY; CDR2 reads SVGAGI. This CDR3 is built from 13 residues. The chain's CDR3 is CASSYGGIGEQFF. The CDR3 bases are TGTGCCAGCAGTTACGGCGGAATCGGTGAGCAGTTCTTC.

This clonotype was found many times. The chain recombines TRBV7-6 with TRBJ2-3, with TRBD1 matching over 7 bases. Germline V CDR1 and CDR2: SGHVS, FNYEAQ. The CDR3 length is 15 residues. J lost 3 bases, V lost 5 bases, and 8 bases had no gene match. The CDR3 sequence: CASSPTGAMTDTQYF. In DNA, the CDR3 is TGTGCCAGCAGCCCCACAGGGGCAATGACAGATACGCAGTATTTT.

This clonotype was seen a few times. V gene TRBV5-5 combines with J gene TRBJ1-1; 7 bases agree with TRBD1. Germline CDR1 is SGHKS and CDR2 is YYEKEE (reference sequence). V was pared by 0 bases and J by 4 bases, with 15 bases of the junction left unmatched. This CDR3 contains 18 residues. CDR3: CASSLVGQVYFFATEAFF. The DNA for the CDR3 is TGTGCCAGCAGCTTGGTCGGACAGGTATATTTTTTCGCCACTGAAGCTTTCTTT.

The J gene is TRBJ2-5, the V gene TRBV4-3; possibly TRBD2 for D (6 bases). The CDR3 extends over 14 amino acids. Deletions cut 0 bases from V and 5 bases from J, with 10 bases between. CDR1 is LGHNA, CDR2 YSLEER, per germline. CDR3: CASSQDSGGETQYF. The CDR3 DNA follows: TGCGCCAGCAGCCAAGATAGCGGAGGGGAGACCCAGTACTTC.

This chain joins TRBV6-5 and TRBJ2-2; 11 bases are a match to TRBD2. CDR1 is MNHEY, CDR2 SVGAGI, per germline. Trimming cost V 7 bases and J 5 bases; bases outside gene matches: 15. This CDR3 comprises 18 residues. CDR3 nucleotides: TGTGCCAGCACCCTGTATAGCGTAGCGGGGGGGGTTACCGGGGAGCTGTTTTTT. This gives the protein CASTLYSVAGGVTGELFF.

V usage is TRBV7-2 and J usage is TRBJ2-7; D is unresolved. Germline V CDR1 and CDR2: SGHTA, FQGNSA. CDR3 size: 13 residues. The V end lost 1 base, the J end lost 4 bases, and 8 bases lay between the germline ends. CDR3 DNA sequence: TGTGCCAGCAGCTTAGGGATGGCATACGAGCAGTACGTC. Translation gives CASSLGMAYEQYV.

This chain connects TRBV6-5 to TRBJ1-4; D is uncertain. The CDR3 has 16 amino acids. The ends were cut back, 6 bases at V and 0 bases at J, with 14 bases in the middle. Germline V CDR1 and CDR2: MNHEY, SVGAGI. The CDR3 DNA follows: TGTGCCAGCAGAACTTCCGGACGGGCAACTAATGAAAAACTGTTTTTT. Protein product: CASRTSGRATNEKLFF.

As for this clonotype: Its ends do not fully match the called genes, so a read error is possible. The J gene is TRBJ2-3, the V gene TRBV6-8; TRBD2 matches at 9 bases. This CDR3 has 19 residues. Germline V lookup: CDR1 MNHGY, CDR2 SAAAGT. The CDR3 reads CANSYGPLGSGGVTDTQYF. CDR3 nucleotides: TGTGCCAACAGTTACGGCCCCTTGGGTAGCGGGGGAGTCACAGATACGCAGTATTTT.

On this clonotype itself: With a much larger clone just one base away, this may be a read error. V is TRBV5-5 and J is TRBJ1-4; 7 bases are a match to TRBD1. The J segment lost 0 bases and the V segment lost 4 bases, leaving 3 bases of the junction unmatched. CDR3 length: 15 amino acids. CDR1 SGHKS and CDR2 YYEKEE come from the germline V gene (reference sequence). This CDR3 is CASSTGQATNEKLFF. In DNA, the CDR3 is TGTGCCAGCAGCACCGGACAGGCAACTAATGAAAAACTGTTTTTT.

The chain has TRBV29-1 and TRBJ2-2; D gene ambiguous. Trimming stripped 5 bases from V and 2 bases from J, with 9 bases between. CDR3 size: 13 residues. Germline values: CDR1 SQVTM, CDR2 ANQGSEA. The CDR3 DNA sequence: TGCAGCGTTACACAGCCAAACACCGGGGAGCTGTTTTTT. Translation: CSVTQPNTGELFF.

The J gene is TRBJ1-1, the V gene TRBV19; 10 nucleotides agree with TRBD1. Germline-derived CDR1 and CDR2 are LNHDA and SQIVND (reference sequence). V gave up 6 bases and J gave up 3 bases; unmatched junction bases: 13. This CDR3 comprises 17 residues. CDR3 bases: TGTGCCAGTAGCCAGGTCCCGGGACAGGGGCCGGACACTGAAGCTTTCTTT. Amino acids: CASSQVPGQGPDTEAFF.

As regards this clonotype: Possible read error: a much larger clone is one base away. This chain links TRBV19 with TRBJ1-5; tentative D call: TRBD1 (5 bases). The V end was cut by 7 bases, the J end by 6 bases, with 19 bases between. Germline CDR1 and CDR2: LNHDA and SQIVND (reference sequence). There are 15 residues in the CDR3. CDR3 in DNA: TGTGCCAGTATGATGGGGCGGACAATTGGTCAGCCCCAGCATTTT. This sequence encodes CASMMGRTIGQPQHF.

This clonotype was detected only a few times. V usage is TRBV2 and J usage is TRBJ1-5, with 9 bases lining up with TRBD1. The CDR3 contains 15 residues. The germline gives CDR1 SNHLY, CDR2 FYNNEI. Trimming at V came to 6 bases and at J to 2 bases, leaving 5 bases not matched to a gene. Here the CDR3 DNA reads TGTGCCAGCAGGGGACAGGGTGGAGGCAATCAGCCCCAGCATTTT. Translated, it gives CASRGQGGGNQPQHF.

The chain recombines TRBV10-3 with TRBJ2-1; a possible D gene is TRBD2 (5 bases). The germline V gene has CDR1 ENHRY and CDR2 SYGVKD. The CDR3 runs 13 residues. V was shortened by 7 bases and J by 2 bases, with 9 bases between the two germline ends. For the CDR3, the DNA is TGTGCCATCAATGACGGGGCCTACAATGAGCAGTTCTTC. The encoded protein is CAINDGAYNEQFF.

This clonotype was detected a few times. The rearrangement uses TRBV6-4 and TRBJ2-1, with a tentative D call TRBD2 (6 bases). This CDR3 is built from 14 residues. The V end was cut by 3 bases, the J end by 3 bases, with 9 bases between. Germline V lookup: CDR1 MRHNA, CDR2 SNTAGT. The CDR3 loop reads CASSETGVYNEQFF. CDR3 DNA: TGTGCCAGCAGTGAAACGGGGGTCTACAATGAGCAGTTCTTC.

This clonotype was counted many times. In nucleotides, the CDR3 is TGTGCCAGCAGTTTAAGGACACTAGACGGGCAGTTCTTC. Its translation: CASSLRTLDGQFF. The chain combines TRBV27 with TRBJ2-1; either TRBD1 or TRBD2 may supply D (5 bases each). Germline loops: CDR1 MNHEY, CDR2 SMNVEV (reference sequence). This CDR3 region has 13 residues. V lost 2 bases and J lost 12, with 14 bases in between.

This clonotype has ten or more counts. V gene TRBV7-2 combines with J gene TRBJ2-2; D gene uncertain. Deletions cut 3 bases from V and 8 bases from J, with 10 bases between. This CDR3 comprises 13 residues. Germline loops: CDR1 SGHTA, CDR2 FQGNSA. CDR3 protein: CASSLVFGGELFF. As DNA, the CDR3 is TGTGCCAGCAGCTTGGTGTTTGGAGGGGAGCTGTTTTTT.